This T cell receptor beta chain emerged from a study of blood T cell repertoires in COVID-19. The CDR3 runs 12 residues. Germline CDR1 is WSHSY and CDR2 is SAAADI. V lost 6 bases and J 11 bases, leaving 16 bases between the germline ends. The data were produced by immunoSEQ multiplex PCR, yet TCRdb's version contains in-frame clones alone and is incomplete. The sample lists approximately 460,000 clones, roughly nine tenths occurring once. Sequencing was done on a sample of peripheral blood. The rearrangement links TRBV10-2 to TRBJ1-1; perhaps TRBD1 as D (6 bases). This clonotype originated in a man aged 18 to 30 with COVID-19, enrolled during active disease. CDR3 sequence: CASSATGSEAFF. The CDR3 DNA follows: TGCGCCAGCAGCGCGACAGGTTCGGAGGCTTTCTTT.